Listed here is a single T cell receptor beta chain. This specimen comes from a study of cytomegalovirus exposure and HLA in healthy donors. A multiplex PCR was run with 60 Vbeta primers and 13 Jbeta primers. Some clones are missing from TCRdb's copy, which holds only in-frame ones; the method was immunoSEQ multiplex PCR. The repertoire consists of about 160,000 clones, with roughly 82% occurring once and the leading ten covering under 7.5%. The origin of this receptor is a man aged 45-65 years in good health and CMV-seropositive. The sequencing sample was made of PBMCs.

In DNA, the CDR3 is TGTGCCAGCAGCCCCGCCGGGACACTAGTCAACACCGGGGAGCTGTTTTTT. It is translated as CASSPAGTLVNTGELFF. The V and J genes are TRBV5-6 and TRBJ2-2, with D possibly matching TRBD1 (6 bases). The CDR3 contains 17 residues. The germline V gene has CDR1 SGHDT and CDR2 YYEEEE. Trimming cost V 4 bases and J 2 bases, with 18 bases left between them.